This T cell receptor (beta chain) emerged from a study of cytomegalovirus exposure and HLA in healthy donors. Study-level results: On later analysis, the bulk of CMV-associated TCR beta chains appeared to be HLA-restricted.

A word on this clone: Its specificity is unknown.

Vbeta (60) and Jbeta (13) primers were used in the PCR. TCRdb keeps only in-frame clones here, not all; method: immunoSEQ multiplex PCR. The sample includes over 100,000 clones, over 60% of them seen just once. CDR1 is LNHDA and CDR2 is SQIVND in the germline V gene (reference sequence). Trimming stripped 3 bases from V and 5 bases from J, with 7 bases between. The CDR3 consists of 12 residues. The V gene is TRBV19, the J gene TRBJ1-2; weak D call: TRBD1 (5 bases). The origin of this receptor is a man younger than 45 in good health and CMV-seropositive. The sample comprised PBMCs. The CDR3 region has the DNA TGTGCCAGTAGTATGCGGACATATGGCTACACCTTC. It translates to CASSMRTYGYTF.